This TCR beta chain stems from a study of blood T cell repertoires in COVID-19. Study at large: COVID-19 samples from acute and convalescent phases originated in the United States, Italy and Spain. In each case, the material was cDNA or gDNA derived from T cells, B-cell-depleted T cells, or PBMCs.

The V gene lost 7 bases and the J gene lost 7 bases, with 8 bases spanning the gap. CDR1 is SNHLY and CDR2 is FYNNEI in the germline V gene. This CDR3 has 11 residues. As processed by the authors: Nucleated cell counts were estimated from reference gene primer amplification. The assay was immunoSEQ multiplex PCR, and TCRdb's table has in-frame clones only and misses some. Clonal size and the V and J genes are those of that table, whereas D and trimming came from the DNA. The table lists some 170,000 clones, around 85% of them singletons. This chain uses TRBV2 with TRBJ2-1, with D unresolved. The sequence came from a man aged 55 to 70 with active or convalescent COVID-19. The material sequenced was peripheral blood. The CDR3 region is CASTRSNEQFF. The CDR3 DNA is TGTGCCAGCACCAGGTCTAATGAGCAGTTCTTC.